What follows are 9 T cell receptor beta chains derived from one specimen sequenced in a study of a mutant IDH1 vaccine in newly diagnosed glioma. The assay was immunoSEQ multiplex PCR, and TCRdb's table has in-frame clones only and misses some. The sample lists about 25,000 clones, 60% to 80% seen once, with about 9.4% in the top ten. The antigens these receptors bind are not known. Time point specified: week 5, during vaccination. Vaccinated patients received 300 ug of mutant IDH1 20-mer peptide per dose, with topical imiquimod. This specimen was PBMCs, taken from a glioma patient whose treatment included an IDH1 peptide vaccine. The receptors come from a man aged 40-49 years with glioma.

The V gene is TRBV11-3, the J gene TRBJ2-5; TRBD2 matches 8 bases. The CDR3 sequence is 16 residues long. Per germline, CDR1 SGHNT and CDR2 YENEEA. The junction had 9 bases not matched to a gene; V was cut back by 5 bases and J by 1 base. This chain's CDR3 is CASSARGTRLQETQYF. The CDR3 DNA reads TGTGCCAGCAGCGCGAGAGGGACTAGGCTCCAAGAGACCCAGTACTTC.

V and J are TRBV27 and TRBJ2-5; TRBD2 agrees at 9 bases. CDR3 length: 16 residues. The trim removed 2 bases at V and 4 bases at J, leaving 8 bases unmatched. The germline V gene has CDR1 MNHEY and CDR2 SMNVEV (reference sequence). The CDR3 region is CASSLVGGRGGETQYF. The CDR3 nucleotides are TGTGCCAGCAGTTTAGTCGGCGGGAGGGGTGGAGAGACCCAGTACTTC.

This clone was found once. The chain is built from TRBV4-3 and TRBJ2-5; possibly TRBD1 for D (5 bases). The CDR3 loop spans 13 amino acids. Germline V gene data show CDR1 as LGHNA and CDR2 as YSLEER. V lost 4 bases and J lost 0, with 6 bases in between. CDR3 DNA sequence: TGCGCCAGCAGCCGACAGTACCAAGAGACCCAGTACTTC. Protein sequence: CASSRQYQETQYF.

The chain links TRBV4-3 to TRBJ2-3; 10 bases match TRBD2. Germline lookup yields CDR1 LGHNA and CDR2 YSLEER. V lost 1 base and J lost 3; bases outside the gene matches: 10. The CDR3 is 18 amino acids. The CDR3, as DNA: TGCGCCAGCAGCCAAGTCTCATTTCTAGCGGGAGAAACAGATACGCAGTATTTT. It encodes CASSQVSFLAGETDTQYF.

CDR3: CASKLGGNEQFF. DNA of the CDR3: TGTGCCAGCAAACTAGGGGGTAATGAGCAGTTCTTC. The chain employs TRBV28 and TRBJ2-1; perhaps TRBD1 as D (6 bases). Per the germline V gene, CDR1 is MDHEN and CDR2 is SYDVKM. CDR3 length: 12 amino acids. V lost 7 bases to trimming and J lost 7 bases, with 11 bases between them.

The table lists this clone with a few counts. The rearrangement links TRBV29-1 to TRBJ1-1; D is unresolved. Looked up from germline, CDR1 is SQVTM and CDR2 is ANQGSEA. V lost 4 bases to trimming and J lost 0 bases, with 12 bases between them. The CDR3 length is 14 residues. CDR3 region: CSVVVTLLNTEAFF. The CDR3, as DNA: TGCAGCGTTGTGGTGACCCTCCTGAACACTGAAGCTTTCTTT. Using reference TRBV29-1 and TRBJ1-1 for the parts outside the CDR3, the full variable domain is SAVISQKPSRDICQRGTSLTIQCQVDSQVTMMFWYRQQPGQSLTLIATANQGSEATYESGFVIDKFPISRPNLTFSTLTVSNMSPEDSSIYLCSVVVTLLNTEAFFGQGTRLTVV.

The gene calls are TRBV6-4 and TRBJ1-2; 7 bases align to TRBD1. Trimming removed 5 bases from V and 8 bases from J; junction bases left unmatched: 5. Germline assignment: CDR1 MRHNA and CDR2 SNTAGT. This CDR3 region has 12 residues. In nucleotides, the CDR3 is TGTGCCAGCAGTAACAGGGGAGGAGGCTACACCTTC. Its translation is CASSNRGGGYTF.

V usage is TRBV29-1 and J usage is TRBJ1-2; D is perhaps TRBD1 (6 bases). Germline loops: CDR1 SQVTM, CDR2 ANQGSEA. Trimming removed 0 bases at V and 0 bases at J, with 8 bases between. CDR3 length equals 14 residues. CDR3 nucleotide sequence: TGCAGCGTTGAAGAAGGGGGACCTAACTATGGCTACACCTTC. Amino acids: CSVEEGGPNYGYTF.

The chain couples TRBV30 to TRBJ1-1; 9 nucleotides agree with TRBD1. Germline V gene data show CDR1 as GTSNPN and CDR2 as SVGIG (reference sequence). J gave up 5 bases and V 7 bases, and 17 bases lay outside the gene matches. The CDR3 consists of 16 residues. CDR3 in amino acids: CASTQGAGLVGTEAFF. The CDR3 DNA reads as TGTGCCTCGACACAGGGGGCGGGCTTGGTTGGAACTGAAGCTTTCTTT.